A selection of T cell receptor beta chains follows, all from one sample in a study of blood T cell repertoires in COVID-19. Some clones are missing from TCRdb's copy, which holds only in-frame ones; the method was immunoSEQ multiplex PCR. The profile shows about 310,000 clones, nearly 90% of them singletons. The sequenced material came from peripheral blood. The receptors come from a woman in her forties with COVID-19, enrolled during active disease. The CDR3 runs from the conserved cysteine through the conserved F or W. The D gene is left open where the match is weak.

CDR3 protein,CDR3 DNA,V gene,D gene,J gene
CASSQVGGHGANVLTF,TGCGCCAGCAGCCAAGTGGGGGGGCACGGGGCCAACGTCCTGACTTTC,TRBV4-1,.,TRBJ2-6
CASRGGDNSPLHF,TGCGCCAGCAGAGGAGGGGACAATTCACCCCTCCACTTT,TRBV5-1,.,TRBJ1-6
CSVVLAGQGEPGAFF,TGCAGCGTTGTACTAGCGGGACAGGGGGAGCCGGGAGCTTTCTTT,TRBV29-1,TRBD1,TRBJ1-1
CASSSIRQGYYGYTF,TGTGCCAGCAGTTCGATCAGACAGGGTTACTATGGCTACACCTTC,TRBV27,TRBD1,TRBJ1-2
CASSLGGGSQETQYF,TGCGCCAGCAGTCTGGGAGGGGGTAGCCAAGAGACCCAGTACTTC,TRBV4-3,.,TRBJ2-5
CASSLATSEILPYEQYF,TGTGCCAGCAGCTTAGCAACTAGCGAAATCCTCCCCTACGAGCAGTACTTC,TRBV7-2,TRBD2,TRBJ2-7
CASSLVSARQGYIGTQYF,TGTGCCAGCAGTTTGGTTAGCGCGCGTCAGGGGTATATTGGGACCCAGTACTTC,TRBV28,.,TRBJ2-5
CASSRTDTGSLMNTEAFF,TGTGCCAGCAGCCGGACGGACACAGGTTCTCTCATGAACACTGAAGCTTTCTTT,TRBV7-8,.,TRBJ1-1
CASSDTDLQGVREKLFF,TGTGCCAGCAGCGATACGGACTTACAGGGAGTACGCGAAAAACTGTTTTTT,TRBV7-9,.,TRBJ1-4
CASSSQGFTEAFF,TGTGCCAGCAGCTCCCAGGGATTCACTGAAGCTTTCTTT,TRBV7-3,.,TRBJ1-1
CASSPRTDTEAFF,TGTGCCAGCTCACCACGGACAGATACTGAAGCTTTCTTT,TRBV18,.,TRBJ1-1
CASSLSSGNTGELFF,TGTGCCAGCAGTTTATCTAGCGGCAACACCGGGGAGCTGTTTTTT,TRBV27,.,TRBJ2-2
CASSLGPLLGQFF,TGTGCCAGCAGCCTGGGGCCCCTACTGGGGCAGTTCTTC,TRBV7-9,.,TRBJ2-1
CAWSGPGYGGANVLTF,TGTGCCTGGAGTGGCCCAGGGTACGGCGGGGCCAACGTCCTGACTTTC,TRBV30,.,TRBJ2-6
CASSSMSGTDTQYF,TGTGCCAGCTCAAGCATGTCGGGCACAGATACGCAGTATTTT,TRBV18,.,TRBJ2-3
CAISGQGAGDTEAFF,TGTGCCATCAGTGGACAGGGGGCGGGCGACACTGAAGCTTTCTTT,TRBV10-3,TRBD1,TRBJ1-1
CASSGGGGTYNEQFF,TGTGCCAGCAGCGGGGGCGGTGGGACCTACAATGAGCAGTTCTTC,TRBV9,.,TRBJ2-1
CASSWLAASTDTQYF,TGTGCCAGCAGCTGGTTAGCGGCAAGCACAGATACGCAGTATTTT,TRBV11-2,.,TRBJ2-3
CASSLGGTANAIYF,TGTGCCAGCAGTTTAGGGGGGACAGCTAACGCCATATATTTT,TRBV28,TRBD1,TRBJ1-3
CSVEVVHGYTF,TGCAGCGTTGAAGTAGTGCATGGCTACACCTTC,TRBV29-1,.,TRBJ1-2
CASSGTGETYEQYF,TGTGCCAGCAGCGGGACAGGGGAAACCTACGAGCAGTACTTC,TRBV6-5,TRBD1,TRBJ2-7
CASSHTQDRGFYGYTF,TGTGCCAGCTCCCACACCCAGGACAGGGGGTTCTATGGCTACACCTTC,TRBV18,TRBD1,TRBJ1-2
CAWSLMGSSYNEQFF,TGTGCCTGGAGTCTAATGGGGAGCTCCTACAATGAGCAGTTCTTC,TRBV30,.,TRBJ2-1
CASSVRKFGSYNEQFF,TGTGCCAGCAGCGTCAGGAAATTCGGCTCCTACAATGAGCAGTTCTTC,TRBV7-2,.,TRBJ2-1
CASSTGGTNEKLFF,TGTGCCAGCAGCACAGGCGGAACTAATGAAAAACTGTTTTTT,TRBV28,.,TRBJ1-4
CASSDSYEQYF,TGTGCCAGCAGCGACAGTTACGAGCAGTACTTC,TRBV28,.,TRBJ2-7
CASSRGDRGREQYF,TGTGCCAGCAGCCGGGGGGACAGGGGGCGCGAGCAGTACTTC,TRBV7-2,TRBD1,TRBJ2-7